The TCR beta chain described here comes from a study of blood T cell repertoires in COVID-19. As for the study in general: Whether acute or convalescent, the COVID-19 samples came from the United States, Italy and Spain.

The repertoire was sequenced with immunoSEQ multiplex PCR; TCRdb's copy has only in-frame clones and lacks some. The sample holds a few hundred thousand clones, 85% seen once. CDR3 length: 16 residues. Germline V gene lookup returns CDR1 MGHRA and CDR2 YSYEKL. Trimming took 1 base from V and 10 from J; bases not matched to a gene: 10. Sequenced: PBMCs or T cells enriched from blood (not recorded which). The chain couples TRBV4-1 to TRBJ1-6; 7 nucleotides match TRBD1. The TCR was taken from a man between 35 and 55 years old who had recovered from COVID-19. The CDR3: CASSQAIGGRISPLHF. Here the CDR3 DNA reads TGCGCCAGCAGCCAAGCAATAGGGGGCAGAATATCACCCCTCCACTTT.